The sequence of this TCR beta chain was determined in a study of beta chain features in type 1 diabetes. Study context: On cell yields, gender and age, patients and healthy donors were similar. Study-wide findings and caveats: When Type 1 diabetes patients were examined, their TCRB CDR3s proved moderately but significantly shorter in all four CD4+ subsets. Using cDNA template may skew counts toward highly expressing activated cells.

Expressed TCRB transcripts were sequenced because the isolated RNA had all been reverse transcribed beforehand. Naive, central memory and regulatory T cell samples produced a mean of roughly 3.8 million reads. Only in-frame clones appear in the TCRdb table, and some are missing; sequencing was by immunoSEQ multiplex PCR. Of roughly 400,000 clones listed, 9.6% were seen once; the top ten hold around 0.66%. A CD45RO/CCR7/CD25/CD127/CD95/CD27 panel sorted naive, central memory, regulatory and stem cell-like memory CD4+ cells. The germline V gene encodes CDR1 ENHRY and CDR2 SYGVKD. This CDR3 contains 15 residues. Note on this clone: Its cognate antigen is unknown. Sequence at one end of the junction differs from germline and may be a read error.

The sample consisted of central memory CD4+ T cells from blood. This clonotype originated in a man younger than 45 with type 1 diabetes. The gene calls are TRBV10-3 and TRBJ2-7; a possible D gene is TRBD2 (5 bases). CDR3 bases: TGTGCCCTCAGCGGTAGGGCCGAATCTCCCTACGAGCAGTACTTC. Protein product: CALSGRAESPYEQYF.